The next 7 T cell receptor beta chains were all read from a single sample in a study of cytomegalovirus exposure and HLA in healthy donors. The data were produced by immunoSEQ multiplex PCR, yet TCRdb's version contains in-frame clones alone and is incomplete. The sample lists roughly 250,000 clones, 75% to 90% seen once, with 0.95% to 1.5% in the top ten. Sequences were obtained from PBMCs. Receptors were obtained from a woman in her 30s in good health and CMV-seropositive.

The chain recombines TRBV4-1 with TRBJ2-3; 7 bases align to TRBD1. The V segment lost 4 bases and the J segment 1 base; nucleotides outside the gene matches: 5. The germline gives CDR1 MGHRA, CDR2 YSYEKL. This CDR3 contains 15 residues. This chain's CDR3 is CASSPIDRGTDTQYF. CDR3 bases: TGCGCCAGCAGCCCTATAGACAGGGGCACAGATACGCAGTATTTT.

This clone has just a few counts. This chain connects TRBV6-1 to TRBJ2-5; 10 bases agree with TRBD1. This CDR3 contains 15 residues. Germline CDR1 MNHNS, CDR2 SASEGT. Trimming cost V 4 bases and J 5 bases; bases outside gene matches: 7. The CDR3 region has the DNA TGTGCCAGCAGTGGCCAGACAGGGGGCTTGGAGACCCAGTACTTC. Encoded protein: CASSGQTGGLETQYF.

This clone has only one observation. The rearrangement uses TRBV2 and TRBJ2-1, with 7 bases lining up with TRBD2. J gave up 10 bases and V 3 bases, and 12 bases lay outside the gene matches. Germline V gene sequence: CDR1 SNHLY, CDR2 FYNNEI. The CDR3 runs to 15 residues. The CDR3 nucleotides read TGTGCCAGCAGTGATGGGCGGGAGAGTTTGGGGGAGCAGTTCTTC. Its translation is CASSDGRESLGEQFF.

This clone has a single count. This sequence joins TRBV10-3 and TRBJ2-7, with 11 bases aligning to TRBD2. Trimming took 8 bases from V and 2 from J; bases not matched to a gene: 14. The germline V gene encodes CDR1 ENHRY and CDR2 SYGVKD. There are 17 residues in the CDR3. CDR3 nucleotide sequence: TGTGCCATCTCGTTGGGGGGGGGACTAGCGGCCGCCTACGAGCAGTACTTC. Protein product: CAISLGGGLAAAYEQYF.

This chain uses TRBV18 with TRBJ2-1, with 8 bases aligning to TRBD2. This CDR3 is built from 14 residues. Per germline, CDR1 KGHSH and CDR2 LQKENI. The ends lost 4 bases at V and 5 bases at J; junction bases unmatched: 4. The CDR3 DNA sequence: TGTGCCAGCTCACAAGGACTAGCCGACAATGAGCAGTTCTTC. Translation: CASSQGLADNEQFF.

The J gene is TRBJ2-1, the V gene TRBV4-2; 10 positions agree with TRBD2. Germline trimming cut 1 base from V and 7 bases from J; bases unmatched to any gene: 16. The CDR3 runs to 19 residues. Germline loops: CDR1 LGHNA, CDR2 YNFKEQ. CDR3 DNA sequence: TGTGCCAGCAGCCAAGTATACCCCGTCGGTAGCGGGAGGAATAATGAGCAGTTCTTC. Translating gives CASSQVYPVGSGRNNEQFF.

This sequence joins TRBV5-1 and TRBJ2-3, with D unresolved. The V end was cut by 0 bases, the J end by 0 bases, with 5 bases between. This CDR3 spans 14 amino acids. CDR1 and CDR2 from the germline V gene are SGHRS and YFSETQ. Written as DNA, the CDR3 is TGCGCCAGCAGCTTGGTTCTCAGCACAGATACGCAGTATTTT. The encoded protein is CASSLVLSTDTQYF. The full variable domain, rest sourced from reference TRBV5-1 and TRBJ2-3, is KAGVTQTPRYLIKTRGQQVTLSCSPISGHRSVSWYQQTPGQGLQFLFEYFSETQRNKGNFPGRFSGRQFSNSRSEMNVSTLELGDSALYLCASSLVLSTDTQYFGPGTRLTVL.